This TCR beta chain was identified during a study of T cell responses to AZD1222 COVID-19 vaccine (dated by TCRdb to the early 2020s). With regard to the full study: TCR sequencing covered roughly 230 trial participants: 200 to 220 given two doses of AZD1222 and some 25 given two doses of MenACWY control vaccine. Trial participants were enrolled by age into 18-55, 56-69 and 70-plus year subgroups, with roughly 160, 29 and 62 TCR-sequenced participants respectively. General findings and caveats noted by the study authors: Most participants were white British and females outnumbered males, and the authors suggested that clonal diversity may have been underestimated. After two AZD1222 doses, spike-specific TCR breadth and depth were significantly higher than at day 0 and than in MenACWY recipients. The vaccine-associated CD4 TCRs covered the entire spike protein, and the dominant responses fell in regions 160-218 and 743-854. Nearly half of unique spike-specific TCRs reportedly recognized epitopes outside regions mutated in the B.1.351 and B.1.1.7 variants. In the small 56-69-year group, the increase in depth fell short of significance, most likely because of low power. No day 14 peak-response samples were available, so repertoires were characterized only after the peak T cell response. Conclusions about previously exposed vaccinees were limited because only 6 or 7 AZD1222 recipients were SARS-CoV-2 seropositive at baseline.

CDR1 SGDLS and CDR2 YYNGEE are derived from the germline V gene. The CDR3 holds 13 amino acids from the cysteine to the phenylalanine. The sequence is cut down to CDR3 DNA, 39 bases in frame from base 1. Compared with germline, V lacks 3 bases and J lacks 4 bases; bases without a gene match: 1. With respect to this clone: Its specific antigen is unknown.

What this sample's time point label stands for: baseline before first vaccination. Samples from vaccinated people were obtained from the UK trials COV001 and COV002, which included a single-blind randomized controlled phase 2/3 trial of AZD1222 (ChAdOx1 nCoV-19) in healthy adults. For TCRbeta chain sequencing, PBMC samples were collected from trial participants at day 0 and at day 28 after the second dose. The CDR3 regions of human TCRbeta chains were analyzed by immunosequencing. In the paper's pipeline: Repertoire TCRs were checked for matches against a reference library of SARS-CoV-2-specific TCRs that had been generated using the MIRA antigen-specificity platform. Breadth was defined as the fraction of unique TCRs that were SARS-CoV-2-associated. Depth was defined as the fraction of total T cells that were SARS-CoV-2-associated. Using the MIRA data, every spike-specific TCR was mapped to the spike region that the TCR reacted to and assigned to either a CD4 or a CD8 class. Log10-transformed breadth and depth values were compared by one-way ANOVA with Sidak's multiple comparisons tests. TCRdb stores this immuneACCESS table with in-frame sequences only. Part of the clones is absent; in the studies checked, under half of the shortfall reflects unresolved V genes, and no reason is known for the rest. V and J calls and clone size are those listed in that table; D and trimming were worked out from the DNA. The sample table gives about 140,000 clones. The top ten hold 2.2% of the sample.

What was sequenced was peripheral blood. This TCR was sampled from an adult in good health. The chain is assembled from TRBV9 and TRBJ2-5; TRBD1 fits 9 bases in the junction. The CDR3 region: CASSAQGAETQYF. The nucleotide sequence reads as follows: TGTGCCAGCAGCGCACAGGGGGCAGAGACCCAGTACTTC.